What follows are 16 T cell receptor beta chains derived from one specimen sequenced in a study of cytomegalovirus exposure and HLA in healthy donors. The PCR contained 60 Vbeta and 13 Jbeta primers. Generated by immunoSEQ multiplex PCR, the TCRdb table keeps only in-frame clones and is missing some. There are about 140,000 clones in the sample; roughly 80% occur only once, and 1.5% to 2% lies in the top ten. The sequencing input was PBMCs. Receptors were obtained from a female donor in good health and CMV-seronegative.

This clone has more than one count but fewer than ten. In DNA form, the CDR3 reads TGTGCCACCCTCAGACAGGGGTACTCCTACGAGCAGTACTTC. Encoded protein: CATLRQGYSYEQYF. The chain carries TRBV28 and TRBJ2-7; 8 bases line up with TRBD1. J was trimmed by 0 bases and V by 10 bases; bases with no gene match: 8. The length of the CDR3 is 14 residues. CDR1 and CDR2 from the germline V gene are MDHEN and SYDVKM.

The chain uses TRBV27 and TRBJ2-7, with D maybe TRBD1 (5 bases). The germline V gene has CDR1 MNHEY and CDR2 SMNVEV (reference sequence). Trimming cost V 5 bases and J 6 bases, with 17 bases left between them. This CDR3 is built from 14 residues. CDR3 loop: CASSDTGHLGEQYF. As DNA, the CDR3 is TGTGCCAGCAGTGATACAGGTCACTTGGGCGAGCAGTACTTC.

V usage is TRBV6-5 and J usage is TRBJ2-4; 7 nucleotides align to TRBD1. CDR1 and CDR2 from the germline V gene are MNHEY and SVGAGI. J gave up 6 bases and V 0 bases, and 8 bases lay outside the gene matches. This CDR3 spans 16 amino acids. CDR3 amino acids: CASSYSADRKANIQYF. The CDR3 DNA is TGTGCCAGCAGTTACTCTGCGGACAGGAAGGCAAACATTCAGTACTTC.

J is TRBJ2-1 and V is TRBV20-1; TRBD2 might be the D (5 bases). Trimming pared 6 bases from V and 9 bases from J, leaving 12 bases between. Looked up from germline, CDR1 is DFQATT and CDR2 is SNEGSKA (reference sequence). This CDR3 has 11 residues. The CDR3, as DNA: TGCAGTGCCGCGGGCCTCGGTGAGCAGTTCTTC. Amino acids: CSAAGLGEQFF.

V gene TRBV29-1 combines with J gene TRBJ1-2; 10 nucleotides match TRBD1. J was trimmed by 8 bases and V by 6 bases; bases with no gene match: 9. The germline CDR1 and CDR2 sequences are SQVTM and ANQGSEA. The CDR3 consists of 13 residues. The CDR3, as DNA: TGCAGCGTAACCGGACAGGGGGATATGGGCTACACCTTC. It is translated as CSVTGQGDMGYTF.

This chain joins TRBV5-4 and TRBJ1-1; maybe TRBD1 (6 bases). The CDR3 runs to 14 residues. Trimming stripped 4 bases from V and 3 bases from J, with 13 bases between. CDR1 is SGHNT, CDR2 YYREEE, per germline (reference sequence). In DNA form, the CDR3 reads TGTGCCAGCAGCCGACAGGTGTTGGACACTGAAGCTTTCTTT. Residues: CASSRQVLDTEAFF.

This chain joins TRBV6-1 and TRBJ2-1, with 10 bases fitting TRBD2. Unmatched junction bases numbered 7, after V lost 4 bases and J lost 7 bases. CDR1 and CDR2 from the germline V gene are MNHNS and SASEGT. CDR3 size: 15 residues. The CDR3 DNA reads TGTGCCAGCAGTGTGGAGCGGGGGGGCCCGAATGAGCAGTTCTTC. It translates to CASSVERGGPNEQFF.

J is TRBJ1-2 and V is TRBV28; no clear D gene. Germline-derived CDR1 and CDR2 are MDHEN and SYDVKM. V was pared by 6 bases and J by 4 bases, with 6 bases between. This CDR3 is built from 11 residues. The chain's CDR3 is CASRRSYGYTF. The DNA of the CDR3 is TGTGCCAGCAGGAGGTCCTATGGCTACACCTTC.

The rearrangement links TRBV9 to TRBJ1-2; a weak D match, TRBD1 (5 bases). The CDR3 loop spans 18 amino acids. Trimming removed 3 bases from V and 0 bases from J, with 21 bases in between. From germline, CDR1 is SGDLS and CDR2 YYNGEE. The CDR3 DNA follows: TGTGCCAGCAGCGACCCCATCGTGGGGAGGGGACCTAACTATGGCTACACCTTC. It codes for CASSDPIVGRGPNYGYTF.

The CDR3 spells CASRFGGQPQHF. In DNA form, the CDR3 reads TGTGCAAGTCGCTTTGGAGGTCAGCCCCAGCATTTT. The V gene is TRBV12-2, the J gene TRBJ1-5. TRBV12-2 represents a pseudogene. There are 12 residues in the CDR3.

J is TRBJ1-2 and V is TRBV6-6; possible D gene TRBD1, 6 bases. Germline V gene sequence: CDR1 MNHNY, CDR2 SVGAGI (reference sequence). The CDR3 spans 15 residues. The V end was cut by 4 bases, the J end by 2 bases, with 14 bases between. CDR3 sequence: CASSFGQLSNYGYTF. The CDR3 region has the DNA TGTGCCAGCAGTTTCGGACAGTTATCCAACTATGGCTACACCTTC.

The CDR3 spells CASYNEQFF. The CDR3 DNA sequence: TGCGCCAGCTATAATGAGCAGTTCTTC. The genes are TRBV10-1 and TRBJ2-1; no definite D call. Per the germline V gene, CDR1 is WNHNN and CDR2 is SYGVQD (reference sequence). The CDR3 runs 9 residues. Trimming shortened V by 8 bases and J by 7 bases, and 3 bases separated the two germline ends.

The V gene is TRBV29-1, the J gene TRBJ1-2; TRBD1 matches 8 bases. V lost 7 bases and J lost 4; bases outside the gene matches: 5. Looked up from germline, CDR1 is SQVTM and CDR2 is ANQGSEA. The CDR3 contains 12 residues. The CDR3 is CSGGGTGYGYTF. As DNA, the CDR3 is TGCAGCGGGGGGGGGACAGGCTATGGCTACACCTTC.

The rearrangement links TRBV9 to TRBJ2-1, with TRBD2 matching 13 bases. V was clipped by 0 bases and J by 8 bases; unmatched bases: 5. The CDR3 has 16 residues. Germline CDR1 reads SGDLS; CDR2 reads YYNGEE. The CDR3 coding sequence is TGTGCCAGCAGCGTAGGGACTAGCGGGAGAGAAGATGAGCAGTTCTTC. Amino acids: CASSVGTSGREDEQFF.

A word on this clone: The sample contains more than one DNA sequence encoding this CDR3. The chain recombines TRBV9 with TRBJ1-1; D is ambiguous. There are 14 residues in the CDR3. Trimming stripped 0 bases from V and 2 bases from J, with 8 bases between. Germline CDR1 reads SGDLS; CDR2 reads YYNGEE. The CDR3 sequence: CASSVVPENTEAFF. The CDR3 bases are TGTGCCAGCAGCGTAGTTCCAGAAAACACTGAAGCTTTCTTT.

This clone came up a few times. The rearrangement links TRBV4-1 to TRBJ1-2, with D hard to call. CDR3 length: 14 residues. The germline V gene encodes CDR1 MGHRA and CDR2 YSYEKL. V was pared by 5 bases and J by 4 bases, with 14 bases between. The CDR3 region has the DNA TGCGCCAGCAGCTATACATACACCCGCTATGGCTACACCTTC. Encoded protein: CASSYTYTRYGYTF.